The 6 T cell receptor beta chains below come from one sample, sequenced in a study of CD8+ T cells in alopecia areata. CD4, CD8alpha, NKG2D, NKG2ACE and other markers were used to sort pooled cutaneous lymph node cells. As the sequencing template, cDNA was produced by extracting RNA and reverse transcribing it. The assay was immunoSEQ multiplex PCR, and TCRdb's table has in-frame clones only and misses some. Observed in the sample are fewer than 9,500 clones, none of them singletons. Material for sequencing was CD8+ T cells sorted from a lymph node. All receptors derive from a C3H/HeJ mouse with alopecia areata. This mouse strain has H2-k as its MHC haplotype.

In this sample, this clone turned up many times. Gene names and germline match the mouse. Sequencing ends 4 residues short of the CDR3 end; the germline J gene provides the rest. This chain connects TRBV13-1 to TRBJ2-5; 7 bases align to TRBD1. The CDR3 length is 14 residues. Germline CDR1 is NSHNY and CDR2 is SYGAGN. The part of the CDR3 DNA that was read is TGTGCCAGCAGTGATTCCGGGACAGAAGAC. It codes for CASSDSGTED. The CDR3 reads in full as CASSDSGTEDTQYF.

This clone appeared many times. Gene names and germline match the mouse. The missing CDR3 end, 4 residues past where the read stops, is filled in from the germline J gene. The chain uses TRBV31 and TRBJ2-5; 8 bases map to TRBD2. CDR3 length: 15 residues. Germline-derived CDR1 and CDR2 are GKSSPN and SITVG. The chain's CDR3 is CAWSLGSLGEDTQYF. The CDR3 bases that were read are TGTGCCTGGAGTCTAGGGTCACTGGGGGAAGAC. Filled out from reference TRBV31 and TRBJ2-5, the complete variable domain reads AQTIHQWPVAEIKAVGSPLSLGCTIKGKSSPNLYWYWQATGGTLQQLFYSITVGQVESVVQLNLSASRPKDDQFILSTEKLLLSHSGFYLCAWSLGSLGEDTQYFGPGTRLLVL.

Comment on this clone: Gene names denote mouse genes. The DNA ends 4 residues before the CDR3 does, and the rest of the CDR3 is filled in from the germline J gene. The chain joins TRBV5 to TRBJ2-1; 10 nucleotides line up with TRBD2. The length of the CDR3 is 15 residues. The V and J ends lost 6 bases and 1 base, in that order; junction bases with no gene match: 3. Germline V gene data show CDR1 as LGHNA and CDR2 as YNLKQL (reference sequence). CDR3 bases read: TGTGCCAGCAGTTCGACTGGGGGGAACTATGCT. Encoded protein: CASSSTGGNYA. The complete CDR3 reads CASSSTGGNYAEQFF.

By proportion, this clone is medium-sized. Gene names follow the mouse nomenclature. The read ends 4 residues before the CDR3 terminus; that terminus is restored from the germline J gene. J is TRBJ2-1 and V is TRBV14; D perhaps matches TRBD1 (5 bases). V lost 2 bases to trimming and J lost 3 bases, with 9 bases between them. This CDR3 is built from 14 residues. CDR1 and CDR2 from the germline V gene are SGHDT and FRDEAV. The sequenced CDR3 bases are TGTGCCAGCAGTTTTGGACAAACCTATGCT. It codes for CASSFGQTYA. The whole CDR3 sequence is CASSFGQTYAEQFF.

This clone was recorded at least ten times. Here the gene names and germline are mouse. The read falls 4 residues short of the CDR3 end, and the missing part is taken from the germline J gene. The chain recombines TRBV17 with TRBJ2-7, with D possibly TRBD1 on 6 matching bases. CDR3 length: 13 amino acids. Deletions cut 1 base from V and 3 bases from J, with 7 bases between. Germline CDR1 reads MNHDT; CDR2 reads YYDKIL. This CDR3 reads CASSRGDNYEQYF. Incomplete CDR3 DNA: TGTGCTAGCAGTAGAGGGGACAACTAT.

Turning to this clone: Given a much more abundant clone one base away, this may be a read error. The gene symbols are mouse symbols. Sequencing ends 4 residues short of the CDR3 end; the germline J gene provides the rest. The chain joins TRBV13-1 to TRBJ1-1, with a possible D match to TRBD1 (5 bases). Germline V gene sequence: CDR1 NSHNY, CDR2 SYGAGN. The CDR3 length is 13 residues. The CDR3 sequence: CAGSDSANTEVFF. CDR3 DNA, as far as it was read: TGTGCCGGCAGTGACAGTGCAAACACA.